The 30 T cell receptor beta chains in this list originate from one sample, sequenced in a study of CD8+ T cells in alopecia areata. RNA was extracted and reverse transcribed into cDNA as the sequencing template. Profiled with immunoSEQ multiplex PCR; TCRdb holds only in-frame clones, not every one. The sample counts over 100,000 clones, none seen once; the ten largest own about 19%. Material: lesional skin. The receptors here all came from a C3H/HeJ mouse with alopecia areata. MHC haplotype: H2-k.

Remarks on this clone: Mouse names are used for the genes. The read comes to an end 4 residues before the CDR3 does, leaving the germline J gene to fill in the end. This chain uses TRBV13-3 with TRBJ2-2; 12 bases agree with TRBD2. CDR3 length: 18 residues. The V segment lost 3 bases and the J segment 1 base; nucleotides outside the gene matches: 7. Germline lookup yields CDR1 NNHDY and CDR2 SYVADS. The part of the CDR3 DNA that was read is TGTGCCAGCAGTGTCGACTGGGGGGGCGCGGGAAACACCGGG. Protein sequence: CASSVDWGGAGNTG. The entire CDR3 is CASSVDWGGAGNTGQLYF.

This clone was counted between two and nine times. Gene names follow the mouse nomenclature. The CDR3 bases that were read are TGTGCCAGCAGCCAAGAGTGGGGGGCAAACACA. Amino acids: CASSQEWGANT. The whole CDR3 region reads CASSQEWGANTEVFF. The J gene is TRBJ1-1, the V gene TRBV5; D perhaps matches TRBD1 (5 bases). The read terminates 4 residues before the CDR3 end, so the remaining end is supplied by the germline J gene. The V end was cut by 0 bases, the J end by 0 bases, with 8 bases between. This CDR3 comprises 15 residues. Germline lookup yields CDR1 LGHNA and CDR2 YNLKQL (reference sequence).

Regarding this clone: These gene names are mouse names. The sequence runs out 4 residues before the end of the CDR3; the remainder is reconstructed from the germline J gene. V usage is TRBV29 and J usage is TRBJ2-4; TRBD1 aligns across 9 bases. The V segment lost 1 base and the J segment 0 bases; nucleotides outside the gene matches: 5. Germline CDR1 is MSHET and CDR2 is SYDVDS. This CDR3 is built from 17 residues. The CDR3 DNA, read in part, is TGTGCTAGCAGTTTATGGGGACAGGGCCCTAGTCAAAAC. Translating gives CASSLWGQGPSQN. The entire CDR3 sequence reads CASSLWGQGPSQNTLYF. The full variable domain, its missing parts supplied by reference TRBV29 and TRBJ2-4, is DMKVTQMPRYLIKRMGENVLLECGQDMSHETMYWYRQDPGLGLQLIYISYDVDSNSEGDIPKGYRVSRKKREHFSLILDSAKTNQTSVYFCASSLWGQGPSQNTLYFGAGTRLSVL.

The sample holds a few counts of this clone. The protein recorded in TCRdb does not match the translated DNA at residue 13; the protein presented here comes from translating the DNA. Here the gene names and germline are mouse. The read falls 3 residues short of the CDR3 end, and the missing part is taken from the germline J gene. The rearrangement uses TRBV13-3 and TRBJ1-3, with TRBD1 matching 10 bases. The ends lost 5 bases at V and 0 bases at J; junction bases unmatched: 5. CDR1 is NNHDY, CDR2 SYVADS, per germline. CDR3 length: 16 residues. The chain's CDR3 is CASRPGQGRSGNTLYF. Partial CDR3 DNA: TGTGCCAGCAGGCCGGGACAGGGGCGTTCTGGAAATACG.

This clone was seen a handful of times. Gene names follow the mouse nomenclature. Sequencing ends 4 residues short of the CDR3 end; the germline J gene provides the rest. J is TRBJ2-7 and V is TRBV14, with 7 bases that match TRBD1. Germline V gene lookup returns CDR1 SGHDT and CDR2 FRDEAV. This CDR3 is 14 amino acids long. The junction had 5 bases not matched to a gene; V was cut back by 2 bases and J by 3 bases. The CDR3 reads CASSLRQGDYEQYF. The sequenced CDR3 bases are TGTGCCAGCAGTTTAAGACAGGGAGACTAT.

In its sample, this clone was seen a few times. Mouse germline and gene names are used. The CDR3 is cut off 4 residues early in the read; its end comes from the germline J gene. The chain is built from TRBV17 and TRBJ1-2, with D possibly matching TRBD1 (5 bases). Trimming removed 2 bases at V and 0 bases at J, with 10 bases between. The CDR3 runs to 15 residues. Germline V CDR1 and CDR2: MNHDT, YYDKIL. This chain's CDR3 is CASSRRGTANSDYTF. Partial CDR3 DNA: TGTGCTAGCAGTAGACGGGGGACTGCAAACTCC.

As concerns this clone: Any gene name here is a mouse gene name. The sequence runs out 4 residues before the end of the CDR3; the remainder is reconstructed from the germline J gene. The chain is built from TRBV31 and TRBJ1-4; D gene unclear. Germline CDR1 is GKSSPN and CDR2 is SITVG. This CDR3 is built from 12 residues. V lost 3 bases and J 4 bases, leaving 6 bases between the germline ends. This CDR3 is CAWRDNNERLFF. The part of the CDR3 DNA that was read is TGTGCCTGGAGAGACAACAACGAA.

With regard to this clone: Gene labels here are mouse ones. The observed sequence ends 4 residues before the CDR3 terminus, with the missing tail filled in from the germline J gene. V and J are TRBV19 and TRBJ2-7; D is possibly TRBD2 (7 bases). The germline V gene encodes CDR1 FNHDT and CDR2 SITEND (reference sequence). CDR3 size: 13 residues. The CDR3 is CASSNGGRHEQYF. CDR3 DNA (partial): TGTGCCAGCAGTAATGGGGGGCGCCAT.

In this sample, this clone turned up a few times. Here the gene names and germline are mouse. The DNA ends 4 residues before the CDR3 does, and the rest of the CDR3 is filled in from the germline J gene. This sequence joins TRBV13-3 and TRBJ2-1; D possibly corresponds to TRBD1 (6 bases). Germline V gives CDR1 NNHDY, CDR2 SYVADS. The CDR3 is made up of 16 amino acids. V lost 0 bases and J 0 bases, leaving 10 bases between the germline ends. Incomplete CDR3 DNA: TGTGCCAGCAGTGATGAGCAGGGGACTAACTATGCT. Its protein product is CASSDEQGTNYA. In full, the CDR3 reads CASSDEQGTNYAEQFF.

As regards this clone: The gene names given are mouse names. The CDR3 end is not reached by the read, which stops 4 residues before it; the germline J gene fills it in. The chain has TRBV19 and TRBJ2-5, with 9 nucleotides matching TRBD1. Germline V CDR1 and CDR2: FNHDT, SITEND (reference sequence). The CDR3 has 14 amino acids. The covered CDR3 bases are TGTGCCAGCAGTACACCCGGGACAGGGGAC. Translating it yields CASSTPGTGD. The full CDR3 sequence reads CASSTPGTGDTQYF.

This clone was seen more than once but under ten times. Mouse names are used for the genes. The CDR3 goes on 4 residues after the read ends, and that part is filled in from the germline J gene. This rearrangement joins TRBV19 to TRBJ1-2, with D possibly TRBD1 on 5 matching bases. The germline V gene encodes CDR1 FNHDT and CDR2 SITEND (reference sequence). This CDR3 is built from 14 residues. CDR3 bases read: TGTGCCAGCAGTTACGGGACTGGGGGTCTC. Protein sequence: CASSYGTGGL. The whole CDR3 reads CASSYGTGGLDYTF. The whole variable domain, filled in from reference TRBV19 and TRBJ1-2, reads GGIITQTPKFLIGQEGQKLTLKCQQNFNHDTMYWYRQDSGKGLRLIYYSITENDLQKGDLSEGYDASREKKSSFSLTVTSAQKNEMAVFLCASSYGTGGLDYTFGSGTRLLVI.

Comments on this clone: Gene names are the mouse ones. The CDR3 is cut off 4 residues early in the read; its end comes from the germline J gene. V is TRBV13-3 and J is TRBJ2-5; D unresolved. The CDR3 spans 13 residues. V lost 4 bases, J lost 1 base, and 7 bases lay in between. In germline, CDR1 is NNHDY, CDR2 SYVADS. The DNA read from the CDR3 is TGTGCCAGCAGTCGATACTACCAAGAC. This sequence encodes CASSRYYQD. The whole CDR3 sequence reads CASSRYYQDTQYF.

This clone was recorded a few times. Gene labels here are mouse ones. The sequenced fragment ends 4 residues before the CDR3 boundary, so the rest is inferred from the germline J gene. This chain joins TRBV5 and TRBJ1-2, with D possibly TRBD1 on 6 matching bases. The CDR3 runs 16 residues. The V gene's germline CDR1 is LGHNA and CDR2 YNLKQL (reference sequence). The CDR3 sequence is CASSQDTGLGGPDYTF. The CDR3 bases that were read are TGTGCCAGCAGCCAAGATACGGGACTGGGGGGGCCC.

This clone was detected only a few times. Gene names denote mouse genes. The read comes to an end 4 residues before the CDR3 does, leaving the germline J gene to fill in the end. The V and J genes are TRBV29 and TRBJ2-2; D possibly corresponds to TRBD1 (6 bases). The V gene's germline CDR1 is MSHET and CDR2 SYDVDS. V lost 1 base to trimming and J lost 1 base, with 10 bases between them. The CDR3 runs to 16 residues. CDR3 DNA, as far as it was read: TGTGCTAGCAGTTTATTTACAGGGAAAAACACCGGG. It codes for CASSLFTGKNTG. The whole CDR3 protein reads CASSLFTGKNTGQLYF.

This clone was seen only a few times. Genes here carry mouse names. The read is 4 residues too short to cover the CDR3 end, so that end is filled in from the germline J gene. The rearrangement uses TRBV19 and TRBJ2-5, with 7 bases that match TRBD2. V lost 2 bases to trimming and J lost 3 bases; unmatched junction nucleotides: 3. Germline values: CDR1 FNHDT, CDR2 SITEND (reference sequence). This CDR3 is built from 14 residues. Partial CDR3 DNA: TGTGCCAGCAGTATCTGGGGGTCTCAAGAC. This translates into CASSIWGSQD. The complete CDR3 sequence is CASSIWGSQDTQYF.

As to this clone: Genes and germline come from the mouse. Coverage ceases 4 residues before the CDR3 finishes, and the germline J gene fills in the end. J is TRBJ2-7 and V is TRBV1; 8 bases align to TRBD1. V was pared by 0 bases and J by 0 bases, with 4 bases of the junction left unmatched. CDR3 size: 16 residues. The germline V gene has CDR1 NSQYPW and CDR2 LRSPGD (reference sequence). The sequenced CDR3 bases are TGCACCTGCAGTGCAGATCTAACAGGGGGCTCCTAT. It specifies CTCSADLTGGSY. The full CDR3 reads CTCSADLTGGSYEQYF. Variable domain in full (rest from reference TRBV1 and TRBJ2-7): VTLLEQNPRWRLVPRGQAVNLRCILKNSQYPWMSWYQQDLQKQLQWLFTLRSPGDKEVKSLPGADYLATRVTDTELRLQVANMSQGRTLYCTCSADLTGGSYEQYFGPGTRLTVL.

This clone was detected a few times. Mouse germline and gene names are used. From the germline J gene comes the end of the CDR3, since the read stops 4 residues before it. This chain links TRBV13-3 with TRBJ1-1; 12 nucleotides line up with TRBD1. This CDR3 contains 14 residues. CDR1 is NNHDY and CDR2 is SYVADS in the germline V gene. CDR3 DNA, as far as it was read: TGTGCCAGCACTCCGGGACAGGGGGCGACA. This gives the protein CASTPGQGAT. In full, the CDR3 reads CASTPGQGATEVFF.

This clone appeared a few times. Gene names denote mouse genes. The CDR3 end falls 4 residues outside the read, so it is completed with the germline J gene. The chain joins TRBV13-3 to TRBJ1-4; the D is unclear. The V gene's germline CDR1 is NNHDY and CDR2 SYVADS. The CDR3 runs to 14 residues. V gave up 5 bases and J gave up 0 bases, with 8 bases separating them. CDR3: CASRRQVSNERLFF. CDR3 DNA (partial): TGTGCCAGCAGGCGACAAGTTTCCAACGAA. The variable domain in full, with the rest retrieved from reference TRBV13-3 and TRBJ1-4, is EAAVTQSPRSKVAVTGGKVTLSCHQTNNHDYMYWYRQDTGHGLRLIHYSYVADSTEKGDIPDGYKASRPSQENFSLILELASLSQTAVYFCASRRQVSNERLFFGHGTKLSVL.

Turning to this clone: Gene names refer to mouse genes. The read terminates 4 residues before the CDR3 end, so the remaining end is supplied by the germline J gene. The rearrangement uses TRBV13-3 and TRBJ2-3, with D possibly TRBD1 on 5 matching bases. Trimming took 0 bases from V and 0 from J, leaving 11 bases between them. Germline CDR1 is NNHDY and CDR2 is SYVADS. The CDR3 runs to 16 residues. The CDR3: CASSDATDRSAETLYF. The sequenced CDR3 bases are TGTGCCAGCAGTGATGCAACCGACAGAAGTGCAGAA.

This clone was observed a few times. Mouse gene names and germline throughout. The DNA ends 4 residues before the CDR3 does, and the rest of the CDR3 is filled in from the germline J gene. The rearrangement uses TRBV19 and TRBJ2-3; 9 positions agree with TRBD2. The CDR3 sequence is 16 residues long. CDR1 and CDR2 from the germline V gene are FNHDT and SITEND (reference sequence). J was trimmed by 1 base and V by 1 base; bases with no gene match: 4. This chain's CDR3 is CASSIYWGARAETLYF. The sequenced CDR3 bases are TGTGCCAGCAGTATATACTGGGGGGCCCGTGCAGAA.

Comments on this clone: The genes are named according to mouse. Sequencing ends 4 residues short of the CDR3 end; the germline J gene provides the rest. V and J are TRBV13-3 and TRBJ2-3; 11 bases agree with TRBD2. This CDR3 has 15 amino acids. V lost 5 bases and J lost 2; bases outside the gene matches: 4. The germline CDR1 and CDR2 sequences are NNHDY and SYVADS. This chain's CDR3 is CASRDWGGDAETLYF. The covered CDR3 bases are TGTGCCAGCAGAGACTGGGGGGGGGATGCAGAA.

This clone was counted a few times. Gene and germline names: mouse. CDR3 DNA, as far as it was read: TGCACCTGCAGTGCGACAGGGAAGGGGAAA. It is translated as CTCSATGKGK. The whole CDR3 protein reads CTCSATGKGKEVFF. The V and J genes are TRBV1 and TRBJ1-1; the match to TRBD1 covers 7 bases. Read data end 4 residues before the CDR3 end; the end is taken from the germline J gene. This CDR3 region has 14 residues. In germline, CDR1 is NSQYPW, CDR2 LRSPGD (reference sequence).

This clone was seen a few times. The listed genes are named as in mouse. The CDR3 is cut off 4 residues early in the read; its end comes from the germline J gene. J is TRBJ1-4 and V is TRBV13-1; D remains ambiguous. CDR3 size: 13 residues. Germline CDR1 NSHNY, CDR2 SYGAGN. The DNA read from the CDR3 is TGTGCCAGCAGTGATAGCCAGCGCGAA. It codes for CASSDSQRE. The entire CDR3 reads CASSDSQRERLFF. The variable domain in full, with the rest retrieved from reference TRBV13-1 and TRBJ1-4, is EAAVTQSPRNKVTVTGGNVTLSCRQTNSHNYMYWYRQDTGHGLRLIHYSYGAGNLRIGDVPDGYKATRTTQEDFFLLLELASPSQTSLYFCASSDSQRERLFFGHGTKLSVL.

This clone came up many times. The gene names given are mouse names. The CDR3 is cut off 4 residues early in the read; its end comes from the germline J gene. The chain employs TRBV13-3 and TRBJ2-3; a possible D gene is TRBD2 (6 bases). The germline V gene has CDR1 NNHDY and CDR2 SYVADS. This CDR3 is built from 16 residues. V was pared by 0 bases and J by 1 base, with 12 bases between. The CDR3 sequence is CASSDAGGDGAETLYF. The part of the CDR3 DNA that was read is TGTGCCAGCAGTGATGCGGGGGGAGACGGTGCAGAA.

For this clone: Gene names are mouse gene names. The read stops 4 residues short of the end of the CDR3; the missing end is completed from the germline J gene. The chain carries TRBV19 and TRBJ2-2, with 9 bases lining up with TRBD2. CDR3 length: 16 amino acids. V lost 5 bases and J lost 2; bases outside the gene matches: 7. Germline lookup yields CDR1 FNHDT and CDR2 SITEND (reference sequence). CDR3 in amino acids: CASSPGLGWNTGQLYF. CDR3 bases read: TGTGCCAGCAGCCCCGGACTGGGGTGGAACACCGGG.

This clone has only a few counts. Each gene name is a mouse one. Read sequence stops 4 residues before the CDR3 end, and the germline J gene provides the missing end. The chain joins TRBV13-3 to TRBJ2-5; a possible D gene is TRBD2 (5 bases). Germline V gene data show CDR1 as NNHDY and CDR2 as SYVADS. V was trimmed by 5 bases and J by 0 bases, leaving 10 bases between them. CDR3 length equals 14 residues. The CDR3 DNA, read in part, is TGTGCCAGCAGACCTGGGATTAACCAAGAC. Encoded protein: CASRPGINQD. The full CDR3 reads CASRPGINQDTQYF.

This clone was counted only a few times. The gene names here belong to mouse. The observed sequence ends 4 residues before the CDR3 terminus, with the missing tail filled in from the germline J gene. This chain uses TRBV13-3 with TRBJ2-2, with 7 bases aligning to TRBD1. CDR1 and CDR2 from the germline V gene are NNHDY and SYVADS. The CDR3 is 12 residues long. V gave up 6 bases and J gave up 6 bases; unmatched junction bases: 2. Incomplete CDR3 DNA: TGTGCCAGCACCCAGGGGGCCGGG. It codes for CASTQGAG. The CDR3 in its entirety is CASTQGAGQLYF.

This clone turned up a few times. Germline and genes: mouse. The covered CDR3 bases are TGTGCCAGCAGTATGACAGTCCGAGAC. The encoded protein is CASSMTVRD. The CDR3 reads in full as CASSMTVRDTQYF. The J gene is TRBJ2-5, the V gene TRBV19, with D perhaps matching TRBD1 (5 bases). The observed sequence ends 4 residues before the CDR3 terminus, with the missing tail filled in from the germline J gene. CDR1 and CDR2 from the germline V gene are FNHDT and SITEND (reference sequence). This CDR3 has 13 residues.

With regard to this clone: Gene names follow the mouse nomenclature. The read comes to an end 4 residues before the CDR3 does, leaving the germline J gene to fill in the end. The chain carries TRBV13-3 and TRBJ2-5; 10 positions match TRBD2. CDR3 length equals 16 residues. Germline V gene sequence: CDR1 NNHDY, CDR2 SYVADS. The sequenced CDR3 bases are TGTGCCAGCAGTCTAGACTGGGGGGCGCGGGAAGAC. Protein: CASSLDWGARED. The full CDR3 sequence reads CASSLDWGAREDTQYF.

About this clone itself: Gene names denote mouse genes. The sequence runs out 4 residues before the end of the CDR3; the remainder is reconstructed from the germline J gene. The gene calls are TRBV12-1 and TRBJ2-2, with D hard to call. Germline values: CDR1 SGHSN, CDR2 HYEKVE. Trimming cost V 1 base and J 1 base, with 6 bases left between them. CDR3 length: 14 amino acids. The CDR3: CASSLTENTGQLYF. The sequenced part of the CDR3 DNA is TGTGCCAGCTCTCTAACTGAAAACACCGGG.